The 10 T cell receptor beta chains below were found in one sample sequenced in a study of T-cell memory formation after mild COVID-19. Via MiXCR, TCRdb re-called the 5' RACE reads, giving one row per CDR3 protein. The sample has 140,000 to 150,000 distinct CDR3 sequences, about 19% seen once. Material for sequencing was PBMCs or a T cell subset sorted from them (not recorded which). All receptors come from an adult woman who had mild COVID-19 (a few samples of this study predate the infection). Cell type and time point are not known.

CDR3 sequence (DNA): TGCGCCAGCAGCCCGCGGCCGGAACGGGGAGAGCAGTACTTC. Translating it yields CASSPRPERGEQYF. The chain joins TRBV5-1 to TRBJ2-7, with D possibly TRBD2 on 5 matching bases. Germline CDR1 reads SGHRS; CDR2 reads YFSETQ. V was clipped by 4 bases and J by 7 bases, with 18 bases between them. This CDR3 comprises 14 residues.

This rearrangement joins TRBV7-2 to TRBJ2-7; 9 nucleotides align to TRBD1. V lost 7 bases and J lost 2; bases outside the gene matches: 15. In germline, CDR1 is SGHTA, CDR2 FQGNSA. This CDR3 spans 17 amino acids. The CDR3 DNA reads TGTGCCAGCACCCCGGGACAGGGTACTAATATCGCCTACGAGCAGTACTTC. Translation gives CASTPGQGTNIAYEQYF.

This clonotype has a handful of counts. The chain's CDR3 is CASSLAVTGVIDEQFF. The CDR3 nucleotides are TGCGCCAGCAGCTTGGCCGTAACAGGGGTTATCGATGAGCAGTTCTTC. The chain carries TRBV5-1 and TRBJ2-1, with 7 bases matching TRBD1. V gave up 0 bases and J gave up 8 bases; unmatched junction bases: 11. This CDR3 contains 16 residues. Germline-derived CDR1 and CDR2 are SGHRS and YFSETQ.

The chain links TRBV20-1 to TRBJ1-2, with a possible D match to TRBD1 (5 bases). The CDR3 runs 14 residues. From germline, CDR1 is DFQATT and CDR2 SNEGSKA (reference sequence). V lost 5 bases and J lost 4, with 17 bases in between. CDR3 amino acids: CSARNAGTVYGYTF. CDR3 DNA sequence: TGCAGTGCTCGCAACGCCGGGACCGTCTATGGCTACACCTTC.

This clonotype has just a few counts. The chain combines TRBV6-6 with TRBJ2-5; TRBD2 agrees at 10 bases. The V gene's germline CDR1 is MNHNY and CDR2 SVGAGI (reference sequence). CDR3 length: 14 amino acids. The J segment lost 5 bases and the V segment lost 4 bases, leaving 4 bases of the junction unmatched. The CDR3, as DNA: TGTGCCAGCAGTTGGAGCGGGGGGGCCGAGACCCAGTACTTC. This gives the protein CASSWSGGAETQYF.

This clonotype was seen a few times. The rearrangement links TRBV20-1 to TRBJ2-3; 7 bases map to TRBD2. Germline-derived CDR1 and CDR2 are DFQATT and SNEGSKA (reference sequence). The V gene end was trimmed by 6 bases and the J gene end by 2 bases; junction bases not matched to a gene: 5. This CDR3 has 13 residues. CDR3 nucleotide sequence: TGCAGTGCGTCGACTAGCAACACAGATACGCAGTATTTT. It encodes CSASTSNTDTQYF.

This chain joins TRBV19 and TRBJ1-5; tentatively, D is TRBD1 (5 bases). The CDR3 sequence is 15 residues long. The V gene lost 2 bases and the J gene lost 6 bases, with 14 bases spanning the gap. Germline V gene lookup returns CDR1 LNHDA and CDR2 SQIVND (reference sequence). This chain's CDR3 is CASSILPQGAQPQHF. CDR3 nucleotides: TGTGCCAGTAGTATACTCCCTCAGGGTGCTCAGCCCCAGCATTTT.

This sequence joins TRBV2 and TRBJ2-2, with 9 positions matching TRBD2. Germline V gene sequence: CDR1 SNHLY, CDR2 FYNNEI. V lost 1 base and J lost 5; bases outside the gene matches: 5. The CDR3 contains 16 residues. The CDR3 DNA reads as TGTGCCAGCAGTGAAGGCCCTAGCGGGATTACCGGGGAGCTGTTTTTT. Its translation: CASSEGPSGITGELFF.

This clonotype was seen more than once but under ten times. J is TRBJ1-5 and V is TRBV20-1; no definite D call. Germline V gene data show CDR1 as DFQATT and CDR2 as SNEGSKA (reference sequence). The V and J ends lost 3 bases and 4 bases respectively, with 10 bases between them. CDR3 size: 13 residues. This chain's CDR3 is CSASGVLNQPQHF. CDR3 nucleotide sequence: TGCAGTGCTAGTGGGGTCCTAAATCAGCCCCAGCATTTT.

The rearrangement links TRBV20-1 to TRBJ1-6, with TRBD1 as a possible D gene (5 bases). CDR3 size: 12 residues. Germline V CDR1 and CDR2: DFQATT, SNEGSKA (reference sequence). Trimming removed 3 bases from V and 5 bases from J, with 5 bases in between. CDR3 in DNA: TGCAGTGCTAGGGACAATAATTCACCCCTCCACTTT. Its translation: CSARDNNSPLHF.